This is a list of T cell receptor beta chains from one sample in a study of cytomegalovirus exposure and HLA in healthy donors. Repertoires were generated with immunoSEQ multiplex PCR, while TCRdb's copy carries only in-frame clones and drops some. The sample yields 80,000 to 100,000 clones, about 80% seen once. Specimen: PBMCs. The receptors originated from a female donor in good health and CMV-seropositive. The CDR3 runs from the conserved cysteine through the conserved F or W. The D gene is left open where the match is weak. Not all rows give a size; the values are once, few, many and, for expanded clones, a class.

TRBD1	TRBV5-1	TRBJ2-7	NA	CASSWGTGSKEQYF	TGCGCCAGCAGCTGGGGGACAGGGTCCAAGGAGCAGTACTTC
NA	TRBV2	TRBJ1-4	NA	CASSEARGGGSKYF	TGTGCCAGCAGTGAAGCGCGGGGGGGAGGCTCCAAATATTTT
NA	TRBV15	TRBJ1-2	NA	CATSSSPGRPDYGYTF	TGTGCCACCAGCAGTTCGCCCGGGAGGCCGGACTATGGCTACACCTTC
NA	TRBV6-5	TRBJ1-2	NA	CASRPLADYGYTF	TGTGCCAGCAGACCGTTGGCGGACTATGGCTACACCTTC
NA	TRBV6-5	TRBJ2-2	once	CASSFGFSSTGELFF	TGTGCCAGCAGTTTTGGATTTAGCAGCACCGGGGAGCTGTTTTTT
TRBD1	TRBV19	TRBJ1-1	NA	CASSTNRGHEAFF	TGTGCCAGTAGTACGAACAGGGGGCATGAAGCTTTCTTT
NA	TRBV12-2	TRBJ1-1	NA	CASRVLRFLGQKLNTEAFF	TGTGCAAGTCGCGTTCTCCGCTTCTTGGGACAGAAATTGAACACTGAAGCTTTCTTT
NA	TRBV4-1	TRBJ1-3	NA	CASSQKSSGNTIYF	TGCGCCAGCAGCCAAAAGAGCTCTGGAAACACCATATATTTT
NA	TRBV7-2	TRBJ1-4	once	CASSPDIYGEKLFF	TGTGCCAGCAGCCCCGACATTTATGGCGAAAAACTGTTTTTT
NA	TRBV5-8	TRBJ2-7	NA	CASSPFREQYF	TGTGCCAGCAGCCCCTTCCGCGAGCAGTACTTC
NA	TRBV4-1	TRBJ2-7	few	CASSQVSGQYEQYF	TGCGCCAGCAGCCAAGTTTCGGGACAATACGAGCAGTACTTC